The present TCR beta chain was sequenced within a study of CD8 T cells in ankylosing spondylitis. Looked up from germline, CDR1 is SGHVS and CDR2 is FNYEAQ. The V gene lost 6 bases and the J gene lost 4 bases, with 21 bases spanning the gap. This CDR3 is 16 amino acids long. This clonotype was recorded many times. What it binds is not known. Study-level results: Made up of eight highly homologous variants, a TCR beta motif appeared characteristic of ankylosing spondylitis blood.

TCRdb reprocessed the 5' RACE reads via MiXCR and lists one record per CDR3 protein. The sample holds around 250,000 distinct CDR3 sequences, about 10% seen once. The V call is TRBV7-6, the J call TRBJ1-1; D is uncertain. Sequencing used blood, either unsorted or a sorted T cell fraction (not recorded which). This clonotype was obtained from a male donor with ankylosing spondylitis or in good health (not recorded which). CDR3 in amino acids: CASSSIDAGGPTEAFF. The CDR3 DNA reads as TGTGCCAGCAGTTCAATCGATGCGGGTGGGCCCACTGAAGCTTTCTTT.